A single sample is the source of the 20 T cell receptor beta chains below, sequenced in a study of persistence of HIV-infected CD4 T cells. Stimulation used around 10 ug/mL lysate from CMV-infected fibroblasts. CD40L-negative CD69-negative CD45RO-high memory CD4+ T cells were sorted as populations depleted of antigen-responding cells. Antigens for these TCRs are unknown. This was the immunoSEQ version 4 assay in survey mode. Data came from immunoSEQ multiplex PCR; TCRdb stores just in-frame clones and leaves some out. Found here are 35,000 to 45,000 clones, over 80% of them singletons; the top ten hold approximately 1.6%. Specimen: CD4+ T cells sorted from PBMCs after roughly 18-hour stimulation, collected from a patient who received antiretroviral therapy. The receptors come from an adult man with HIV who was CMV-seropositive.

The genes are TRBV9 and TRBJ1-4; 7 nucleotides align to TRBD1. The CDR3 contains 16 residues. Germline loops: CDR1 SGDLS, CDR2 YYNGEE. Trimming took 0 bases from V and 0 from J; bases not matched to a gene: 2. CDR3 protein: CASSVGQGTTNEKLFF. CDR3 DNA sequence: TGTGCCAGCAGCGTAGGACAGGGCACAACTAATGAAAAACTGTTTTTT.

This chain links TRBV29-1 with TRBJ1-4; weak D call: TRBD1 (6 bases). This CDR3 is 12 amino acids long. Trimming removed 5 bases from V and 8 bases from J, with 12 bases in between. Germline CDR1 SQVTM, CDR2 ANQGSEA. The CDR3 DNA reads TGCAGCGTTAGGCAGGGGAGGGAAAAACTGTTTTTT. It encodes CSVRQGREKLFF.

The table lists this clone with a count of one. Distinct nucleotide sequences in the sample also encode this CDR3. The chain recombines TRBV3-1 (or the pseudogene TRBV3-2) with TRBJ2-5, with no clear D. The CDR3 is 12 amino acids. Germline V lookup: CDR1 LGHDT, CDR2 YNNKEL (reference sequence). V was clipped by 8 bases and J by 5 bases, with 12 bases between them. CDR3 protein: CASAPLRETQYF. The CDR3 bases are TGTGCCAGCGCCCCCCTGAGGGAGACCCAGTACTTC.

V and J are TRBV5-1 and TRBJ1-5; D perhaps matches TRBD1 (5 bases). V was cut by 0 bases and J by 1 base, with 8 bases left in between. This CDR3 region has 15 residues. CDR1 is SGHRS and CDR2 is YFSETQ in the germline V gene. CDR3 protein: CASSLGGMSNQPQHF. In DNA form, the CDR3 reads TGCGCCAGCAGCTTGGGGGGGATGAGCAATCAGCCCCAGCATTTT. Using reference TRBV5-1 and TRBJ1-5 for the parts outside the CDR3, the full variable domain is KAGVTQTPRYLIKTRGQQVTLSCSPISGHRSVSWYQQTPGQGLQFLFEYFSETQRNKGNFPGRFSGRQFSNSRSEMNVSTLELGDSALYLCASSLGGMSNQPQHFGDGTRLSIL.

The V and J genes are TRBV7-6 and TRBJ2-7; D remains unclear. Trimming removed 0 bases from V and 1 base from J, with 7 bases in between. The germline V gene encodes CDR1 SGHVS and CDR2 FNYEAQ. CDR3 size: 14 residues. For the CDR3, the DNA is TGTGCCAGCAGCTTAGCCAGAATTTCCTACGAGCAGTACTTC. It codes for CASSLARISYEQYF.

The V gene is TRBV6-5, the J gene TRBJ1-4; no firm D call. The CDR3 spans 15 residues. V was pared by 6 bases and J by 0 bases, with 11 bases between. Germline CDR1 MNHEY, CDR2 SVGAGI. The CDR3 nucleotides read TGTGCCAGCAGCCTCCTCTCAGCAACTAATGAAAAACTGTTTTTT. It encodes CASSLLSATNEKLFF.

This clone was observed once. This chain uses TRBV5-1 with TRBJ2-7, with D perhaps being TRBD1 or TRBD2 (5 bases each). The V and J ends lost 4 bases and 5 bases respectively, with 10 bases between them. The CDR3 length is 12 residues. The germline V gene has CDR1 SGHRS and CDR2 YFSETQ. Written as DNA, the CDR3 is TGCGCCAGCAGCAGGGACCGCGACGAGCAGTACTTC. This sequence encodes CASSRDRDEQYF.

The gene calls are TRBV4-1 and TRBJ1-4, with TRBD1 identical over 9 bases. The CDR3 has 14 residues. From germline, CDR1 is MGHRA and CDR2 YSYEKL. J lost 8 bases, V lost 6 bases, and 7 bases had no gene match. CDR3 in amino acids: CASSLQGAREKLFF. The CDR3 DNA reads TGCGCCAGCAGTCTACAGGGGGCTAGAGAAAAACTGTTTTTT.

This chain uses TRBV27 with TRBJ1-1; D may be TRBD1 (5 bases). The germline V and J ends were trimmed by 0 bases and 4 bases, with 12 bases remaining between them. This CDR3 has 15 residues. CDR1 and CDR2 (germline): MNHEY, SMNVEV (reference sequence). CDR3 residues: CASSLSGPMSTEAFF. Written as DNA, the CDR3 is TGTGCCAGCAGTTTATCGGGACCGATGAGCACTGAAGCTTTCTTT.

The rearrangement joins TRBV3-1 (or the pseudogene TRBV3-2) to TRBJ2-1; no reliable D call. Trimming took off 0 bases at V and 8 bases at J, with 14 bases between the two ends. Germline V gives CDR1 LGHDT, CDR2 YNNKEL (reference sequence). The length of the CDR3 is 15 residues. The chain's CDR3 is CASSQDPLPSDEQFF. CDR3 DNA: TGTGCCAGCAGCCAAGATCCTCTCCCTTCCGATGAGCAGTTCTTC.

This clone has just a few counts. This chain joins TRBV5-1 and TRBJ2-7; D call uncertain. The CDR3 contains 13 residues. Germline V gene data show CDR1 as SGHRS and CDR2 as YFSETQ. The V end lost 0 bases, the J end lost 3 bases, and 7 bases lay between the germline ends. In DNA form, the CDR3 reads TGCGCCAGCAGCTTGGGCCGAATCTACGAGCAGTACTTC. Protein product: CASSLGRIYEQYF. Full variable domain (outside the CDR3, taken from reference TRBV5-1 and TRBJ2-7): KAGVTQTPRYLIKTRGQQVTLSCSPISGHRSVSWYQQTPGQGLQFLFEYFSETQRNKGNFPGRFSGRQFSNSRSEMNVSTLELGDSALYLCASSLGRIYEQYFGPGTRLTVT.

The CDR3: CASSPGAWVQAEAFF. The DNA for the CDR3 is TGTGCCAGCTCCCCCGGGGCCTGGGTTCAGGCTGAAGCTTTCTTT. The chain carries TRBV18 and TRBJ1-1; D is perhaps TRBD1 (5 bases). V lost 6 bases to trimming and J lost 6 bases, with 20 bases between them. Looked up from germline, CDR1 is KGHSH and CDR2 is LQKENI. The CDR3 sequence is 15 residues long. The full variable domain, in which reference TRBV18 and TRBJ1-1 provide the parts outside the CDR3, is NAGVMQNPRHLVRRRGQEARLRCSPMKGHSHVYWYRQLPEEGLKFMVYLQKENIIDESGMPKERFSAEFPKEGPSILRIQQVVRGDSAAYFCASSPGAWVQAEAFFGQGTRLTVV.

The chain couples TRBV28 to TRBJ1-5; D unclear. The CDR3 is 17 amino acids. The V gene lost 3 bases and the J gene lost 2 bases, with 17 bases spanning the gap. From germline, CDR1 is MDHEN and CDR2 SYDVKM. This CDR3 reads CASSFLVATTRNQPQHF. The CDR3 DNA reads as TGTGCCAGCAGTTTTCTAGTGGCAACCACTCGCAATCAGCCCCAGCATTTT.

This clone was seen a handful of times. The chain is built from TRBV6-5 and TRBJ1-1; D call uncertain. Germline V gene lookup returns CDR1 MNHEY and CDR2 SVGAGI. This CDR3 has 15 amino acids. V shed 6 bases and J shed 7 bases, with 21 bases lying between them. The chain's CDR3 is CASRTTWEGRGEAFF. CDR3 nucleotides: TGTGCCAGCAGGACGACGTGGGAGGGCCGAGGTGAAGCTTTCTTT.

This clone came up once. V is TRBV3-1 (or the pseudogene TRBV3-2) and J is TRBJ1-1; D might be TRBD1 (5 bases). Per germline, CDR1 LGHDT and CDR2 YNNKEL (reference sequence). V lost 3 bases to trimming and J lost 6 bases, with 5 bases between them. There are 11 residues in the CDR3. The CDR3 nucleotides read TGTGCCAGCAGCCAGGGGCCTGAAGCTTTCTTT. The encoded protein is CASSQGPEAFF.

CDR3 protein: CATSDRGPDSLGNQPQHF. The CDR3 DNA reads TGTGCCACCAGCGACAGGGGACCAGACTCCCTTGGTAATCAGCCCCAGCATTTT. The genes are TRBV24-1 and TRBJ1-5; 8 bases match TRBD1. The CDR3 length is 18 residues. Germline CDR1 reads KGHDR; CDR2 reads SFDVKD. V was pared by 7 bases and J by 4 bases, with 17 bases of the junction left unmatched.

The V call is TRBV5-4, the J call TRBJ1-1, with D unclear. Trimming shortened V by 3 bases and J by 1 base, and 10 bases separated the two germline ends. CDR3 length: 14 residues. From germline, CDR1 is SGHNT and CDR2 YYREEE (reference sequence). In DNA form, the CDR3 reads TGTGCCAGCAGCTACTCCCTTAGGAACACTGAAGCTTTCTTT. Translating gives CASSYSLRNTEAFF.

The J gene is TRBJ1-2, the V gene TRBV4-1, with D uncertain. Germline CDR1 and CDR2: MGHRA and YSYEKL. Trimming removed 3 bases from V and 7 bases from J, with 9 bases in between. The CDR3 extends over 12 amino acids. The CDR3 sequence: CASSHLDAGYTF. CDR3 sequence (DNA): TGCGCCAGCAGCCACCTGGACGCTGGCTACACCTTC.

The genes are TRBV3-1 (or the pseudogene TRBV3-2) and TRBJ1-3; a possible D gene is TRBD1 (6 bases). Germline CDR1 is LGHDT and CDR2 is YNNKEL (reference sequence). V lost 11 bases to trimming and J lost 4 bases, with 21 bases between them. The CDR3 has 15 residues. CDR3 DNA sequence: TGTGCCTGCTTACGGGCGAAAAGGGGGGGAAACACCATATATTTT. Protein sequence: CACLRAKRGGNTIYF.

J is TRBJ2-1 and V is TRBV29-1, with 7 bases fitting TRBD1. J lost 12 bases, V lost 6 bases, and 20 bases had no gene match. Germline V gene data show CDR1 as SQVTM and CDR2 as ANQGSEA. The CDR3 runs to 15 residues. CDR3 nucleotides: TGCAGCGTCCTACTCCGGGACAGCCGCAGGCGAGGGCAGTTCTTC. This translates into CSVLLRDSRRRGQFF.